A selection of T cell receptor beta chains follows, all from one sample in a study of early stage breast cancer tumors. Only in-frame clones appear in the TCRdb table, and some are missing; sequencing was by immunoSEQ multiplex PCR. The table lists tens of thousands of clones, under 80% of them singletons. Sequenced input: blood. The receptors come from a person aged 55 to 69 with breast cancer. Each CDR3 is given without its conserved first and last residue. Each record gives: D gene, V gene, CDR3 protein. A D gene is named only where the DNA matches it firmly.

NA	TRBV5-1	ASSTKQGPLSYEQY
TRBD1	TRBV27	ATHRLTGGAKPHEQY
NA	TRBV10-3	AISEGPTTNYGYT
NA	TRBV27	ASSVRPAGPDSNQPQH
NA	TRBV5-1	ASSLVPGGGIGYT
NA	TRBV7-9	ASSLVGDTQY
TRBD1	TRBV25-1	ASRGTGIRGYT
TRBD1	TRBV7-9	ASSPGTGSGYT
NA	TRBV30	AWSAPRLEAANYGYT
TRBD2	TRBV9	ASSIRTSGGFNENEQF
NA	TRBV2	ASVPGFMKNYSNQPQH
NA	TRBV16	ASSQDQGGRANVLT
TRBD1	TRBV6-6	ASRRDLRGYGYT
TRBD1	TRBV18	ASSQGQYYEQY
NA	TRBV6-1	ASSERMAGNEQF
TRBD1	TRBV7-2	ASSSGTGAYEQY
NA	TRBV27	ASSSPARMGTEAF
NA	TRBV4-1	ASSPPPGVTEAF
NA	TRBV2	ATVGVDTEAF
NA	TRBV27	ASSPEGPRYGYT
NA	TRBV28	ASGQGGAETQY
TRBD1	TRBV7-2	ASNPLGTAEETQY
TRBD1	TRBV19	ASSIDGTGLSAEH
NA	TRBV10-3	AIRGRLASEQY
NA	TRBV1	TSSPWICGGYT
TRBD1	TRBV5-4	ASSTDRGRWEQY
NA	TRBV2	ASSEMGALLGDTQY
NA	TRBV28	ASRPGGGQPQH
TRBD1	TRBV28	ASRTAGTGSGEQY
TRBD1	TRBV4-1	ASSQDIGGGQGTEAF
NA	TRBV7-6	ASSPSVRASYEQY
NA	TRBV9	ASSVGQFSGANVLT
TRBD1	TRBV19	ASSGTGDNQPQH
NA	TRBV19	ASSISSIGITPQH
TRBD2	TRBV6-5	ASSYSGRGNEQY
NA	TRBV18	ASSRDSSYEQY
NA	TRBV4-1	ASSQGSTGYEQY
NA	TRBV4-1	ASSQGGELF
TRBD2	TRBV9	ASSVDVGGGTDTQY
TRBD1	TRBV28	ASTHGGRGPEAF
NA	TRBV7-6	ASSLNGEKLF
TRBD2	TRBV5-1	ASSPGGSEETQY
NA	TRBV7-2	ASSFSRGPAEAF
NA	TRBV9	ASSVDYSPNTGELF
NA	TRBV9	ASSVSAQSEKLF
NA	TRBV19	ASSPSRGGTGKLF
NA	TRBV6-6	ASSYSGRGYGYT
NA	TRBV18	ASSPRGSLPPSGELF
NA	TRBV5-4	ASSPTPSAIQLNEQF
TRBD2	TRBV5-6	ASSPGTSGASYEQY
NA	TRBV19	ASSMRGLDEQY
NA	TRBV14	ASSLNNEQF
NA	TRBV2	ASSELRAGRGQPQH
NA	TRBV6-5	ASSFWTVGMGGYT
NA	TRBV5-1	ASSPDGNTEAF
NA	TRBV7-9	ASSLTTNTGELF
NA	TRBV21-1	ASSIQGLWYEQY
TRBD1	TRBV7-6	ASSPGQAVGGYT
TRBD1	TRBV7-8	ASSWGQITSEAF